This T cell receptor (beta chain) appears in the sequencing data of a study of T cell repertoires in cytomegalovirus infection. The wider study: As its CMV epitopes, the study selected recently identified HLA-C-restricted and well-studied HLA-B-restricted targets. Public TCR beta signatures indicated both CMV infection and matching HLA type.

The germline V gene encodes CDR1 KGHDR and CDR2 SFDVKD. The CDR3 covers 18 residues. V lost 5 bases and J lost 5, with 25 bases in between. TCRdb itself ran the reads through MiXCR, one entry per CDR3 protein. The table has 300,000 or so distinct CDR3 sequences, approximately 25% seen once. This clonotype was counted ten times or more. Its antigen is still unknown. Findings of the study overall: Summed frequency of shared TCR beta families picked out CMV carriers who also had the relevant HLA. HLA-C-restricted, CMV-specific TCR beta clonotypes were dominant ex vivo.

The V call is TRBV24-1, the J call TRBJ2-3, with a tentative D call TRBD2 (6 bases). Here the sequenced sample was cultured PBMCs, taken from culture after CMV antigen stimulation. This TCR was recovered from a human donor in good health (CMV status not recorded). Some clones in this sample may be carry-over from other donors' samples. CDR3 sequence reads: CATSAPTLADRWRDTQYF. CDR3 nucleotide sequence: TGTGCCACCAGTGCTCCGACTTTAGCGGACCGTTGGAGAGATACGCAGTATTTT.